These T cell receptor beta chains were read from a single sample in a study of blood T cells in healthy people across ages. Using its own MiXCR run on the 5' RACE reads, TCRdb lists one record per CDR3 protein. Here the sample spans 1,500,000 or so distinct CDR3 sequences, around 40% being singletons. Sequenced sample: blood. These receptors all come from a woman between 18 and 29 years old in good health. The CDR3 runs from the conserved cysteine through the conserved F or W. A D gene is named only where the DNA matches it firmly. Size is stated for part of the rows, as once, few or many counts, or as a class when the clone is expanded.

size: -
J: TRBJ1-1
V: TRBV9
D: -
CDR3: CASSVAQETEAFF
DNA: TGTGCCAGCAGCGTAGCACAAGAGACTGAAGCTTTCTTT

size: few
J: TRBJ2-7
V: TRBV6-2/TRBV6-3
D: -
CDR3: CASRRPTFYEQYF
DNA: TGTGCCAGCAGGAGACCAACGTTCTACGAGCAGTACTTC

size: -
J: TRBJ2-3
V: TRBV5-4
D: -
CDR3: CASSLDWGAQTSTDTQYF
DNA: TGTGCCAGCAGCTTGGACTGGGGCGCGCAAACGAGCACAGATACGCAGTATTTT

size: few
J: TRBJ1-2
V: TRBV12-3/TRBV12-4
D: -
CDR3: CASTQQGYYGYTF
DNA: TGTGCCAGCACACAACAGGGTTACTATGGCTACACCTTC

size: few
J: TRBJ2-7
V: TRBV4-3
D: -
CDR3: CASSQTRGYEQYF
DNA: TGCGCCAGCAGCCAAACAAGGGGTTACGAGCAGTACTTC

size: -
J: TRBJ2-5
V: TRBV12-5
D: -
CDR3: CASGPAAGLVGEQYF
DNA: TGTGCTAGTGGTCCCGCCGCGGGCCTGGTGGGAGAGCAGTACTTC

size: -
J: TRBJ2-6
V: TRBV20-1
D: -
CDR3: CSARLGALSGANVLTF
DNA: TGCAGTGCTAGGTTGGGGGCCCTTTCTGGGGCCAACGTCCTGACTTTC

size: few
J: TRBJ1-1
V: TRBV19
D: -
CDR3: CASSIGSQNTEAFF
DNA: TGTGCCAGTAGTATAGGTTCCCAGAACACTGAAGCTTTCTTT

size: few
J: TRBJ2-3
V: TRBV29-1
D: TRBD2
CDR3: CSVSDGREESTDTQYF
DNA: TGCAGCGTCTCAGATGGGCGGGAGGAGTCCACAGATACGCAGTATTTT

size: -
J: TRBJ2-3
V: TRBV6-5
D: -
CDR3: CASSTDSVSQYF
DNA: TGTGCCAGCAGTACCGATTCGGTTTCGCAGTATTTT

size: -
J: TRBJ2-1
V: TRBV12-3/TRBV12-4
D: TRBD2
CDR3: CASSLGLGLARNEQFF
DNA: TGTGCCAGCAGTTTAGGTCTAGGACTAGCTCGAAATGAGCAGTTCTTC

size: -
J: TRBJ2-1
V: TRBV4-2
D: -
CDR3: CASSQDIPRYNEQFF
DNA: TGTGCCAGCAGCCAAGATATCCCTCGTTACAATGAGCAGTTCTTC

size: few
J: TRBJ2-4
V: TRBV15
D: -
CDR3: CATSRDWAREQYF
DNA: TGTGCCACCAGCAGAGATTGGGCACGGGAGCAGTACTTC

size: -
J: TRBJ1-2
V: TRBV9
D: -
CDR3: CASSYDRANYGYTF
DNA: TGTGCCAGCAGCTACGACAGAGCTAACTATGGCTACACCTTC

size: few
J: TRBJ2-7
V: TRBV4-2
D: -
CDR3: CASSQEFGGLYEQYF
DNA: TGTGCCAGCAGCCAAGAGTTTGGGGGCTTATACGAGCAGTACTTC

size: few
J: TRBJ2-3
V: TRBV6-5
D: TRBD1
CDR3: CASSYLDRGTDTQYF
DNA: TGTGCCAGCAGTTACCTGGACAGGGGCACAGATACGCAGTATTTT

size: -
J: TRBJ2-7
V: TRBV7-2
D: -
CDR3: CASSIRVGEQYF
DNA: TGTGCCAGCAGCATCAGGGTTGGCGAGCAGTACTTC

size: -
J: TRBJ2-3
V: TRBV3-1
D: TRBD2
CDR3: CASSQNGGAGADTQYF
DNA: TGTGCCAGCAGCCAAAACGGGGGGGCCGGCGCAGATACGCAGTATTTT

size: few
J: TRBJ2-3
V: TRBV10-3
D: -
CDR3: CATEATGAFTDTQYF
DNA: TGTGCCACCGAGGCTACGGGGGCATTCACAGATACGCAGTATTTT

size: once
J: TRBJ2-5
V: TRBV4-3
D: -
CDR3: CASSLKARVNEQYF
DNA: TGCGCCAGCAGCCTAAAAGCCCGGGTGAATGAGCAGTACTTC

size: few
J: TRBJ2-3
V: TRBV7-9
D: -
CDR3: CASSLTPSSKGPYTQYF
DNA: TGTGCCAGCAGCTTAACCCCATCTAGCAAGGGACCCTATACGCAGTATTTT

size: few
J: TRBJ1-1
V: TRBV27
D: -
CDR3: CASIARGTGPEAFF
DNA: TGTGCCAGCATCGCCAGGGGAACAGGCCCTGAAGCTTTCTTT

size: few
J: TRBJ2-7
V: TRBV7-2
D: -
CDR3: CASSLSQGGNEQYF
DNA: TGTGCCAGCAGCTTAAGTCAGGGGGGAAACGAGCAGTACTTC

size: -
J: TRBJ2-1
V: TRBV20-1
D: -
CDR3: CSARDFLWETQFF
DNA: TGCAGTGCTAGAGACTTCCTGTGGGAGACCCAGTTCTTC

size: few
J: TRBJ1-1
V: TRBV5-1
D: -
CDR3: CASSFLSTGLNTEAFF
DNA: TGCGCCAGCAGCTTCCTATCGACAGGACTGAACACTGAAGCTTTCTTT

size: few
J: TRBJ2-4
V: TRBV6-6
D: TRBD1
CDR3: CASSYRTGTLEQYF
DNA: TGTGCCAGCAGTTACAGGACAGGGACGCTGGAGCAGTACTTC

size: few
J: TRBJ2-5
V: TRBV10-3
D: TRBD2
CDR3: CAISVSGTPETQYF
DNA: TGTGCCATCAGTGTTAGCGGGACCCCGGAGACCCAGTACTTC

size: -
J: TRBJ1-5
V: TRBV24-1
D: TRBD1
CDR3: CATSDFLLRGRDRRNQPQHF
DNA: TGTGCCACCAGTGATTTTCTCCTCCGCGGCCGGGACAGGCGCAATCAGCCCCAGCATTTT

size: once
J: TRBJ1-2
V: TRBV7-2
D: TRBD1
CDR3: CASSSGTGEYGYTF
DNA: TGTGCCAGCAGCTCGGGGACAGGGGAATATGGCTACACCTTC

size: few
J: TRBJ2-7
V: TRBV12-3/TRBV12-4
D: -
CDR3: CASSPGQLGDSEQYF
DNA: TGTGCCAGCAGTCCTGGGCAACTAGGTGACTCCGAGCAGTACTTC

size: -
J: TRBJ2-3
V: TRBV4-1
D: -
CDR3: CASSPKRGGTDTQYF
DNA: TGCGCCAGCAGCCCGAAGAGGGGGGGTACAGATACGCAGTATTTT

size: -
J: TRBJ2-7
V: TRBV4-1
D: TRBD2
CDR3: CASSQTPSGSAINEQYF
DNA: TGCGCCAGCAGCCAAACCCCTAGCGGGAGCGCTATAAATGAGCAGTACTTC

size: -
J: TRBJ2-1
V: TRBV7-9
D: TRBD2
CDR3: CASKYASGPYNEQFF
DNA: TGTGCCAGCAAGTACGCTAGCGGACCGTACAATGAGCAGTTCTTC

size: once
J: TRBJ2-3
V: TRBV9
D: TRBD2
CDR3: CVSSPMTSGGASDTQYF
DNA: TGTGTCAGCAGCCCGATGACTAGCGGGGGGGCCTCGGATACGCAGTATTTT

size: -
J: TRBJ2-7
V: TRBV7-2
D: TRBD1
CDR3: CASSATTGYSYEQYF
DNA: TGTGCCAGCAGCGCCACGACAGGGTATTCCTACGAGCAGTACTTC

size: -
J: TRBJ1-5
V: TRBV20-1
D: -
CDR3: CSARGGDGGQPQHF
DNA: TGCAGTGCTAGAGGAGGGGATGGTGGTCAGCCCCAGCATTTT

size: -
J: TRBJ2-7
V: TRBV7-9
D: TRBD2
CDR3: CASSLVELAGTYEQYF
DNA: TGTGCCAGCAGCTTAGTCGAACTAGCGGGGACCTACGAGCAGTACTTC

size: -
J: TRBJ2-1
V: TRBV20-1
D: -
CDR3: CSARDPDSPNEQFF
DNA: TGCAGTGCTAGAGATCCGGACTCACCCAATGAGCAGTTCTTC

size: -
J: TRBJ2-7
V: TRBV7-2
D: TRBD1
CDR3: CASGNSGTVGSEQYF
DNA: TGTGCCAGCGGTAACTCCGGGACAGTAGGTAGCGAGCAGTACTTC

size: -
J: TRBJ2-5
V: TRBV5-1
D: TRBD2
CDR3: CASTLLGTTQETQYF
DNA: TGCGCCAGCACCTTACTCGGGACTACTCAAGAGACCCAGTACTTC

size: -
J: TRBJ2-1
V: TRBV10-3
D: TRBD2
CDR3: CAIKGGRTYNEQFF
DNA: TGTGCCATCAAAGGCGGGAGGACGTACAATGAGCAGTTCTTC